Listed here are 29 T cell receptor beta chains from one sample, sequenced in a study of T cell responses to AZD1222 COVID-19 vaccine. The method was immunoSEQ multiplex PCR; TCRdb's version includes in-frame clones alone and lacks a portion of them. Of 95,000 to 110,000 clones listed, more than 70% are singletons. The specimen was peripheral blood, collected on day 0 of AZD1222 vaccination. These receptors originate from an adult in good health.

The chain employs TRBV6-1 and TRBJ1-2; D is ambiguous. Germline V CDR1 and CDR2: MNHNS, SASEGT. The CDR3 spans 13 residues. V was clipped by 5 bases and J by 3 bases, with 10 bases between them. The CDR3 sequence: CASSPPRDYGYTF. The CDR3 DNA sequence: TGTGCCAGCAGTCCACCTCGGGACTATGGCTACACCTTC.

The rearrangement joins TRBV5-1 to TRBJ2-1; TRBD2 aligns across 8 bases. CDR3 length: 17 residues. CDR1 and CDR2 (germline): SGHRS, YFSETQ. The ends lost 1 base at V and 0 bases at J; junction bases unmatched: 6. This CDR3 reads CASSLRTSRSSYNEQFF. DNA of the CDR3: TGCGCCAGCAGCTTGAGGACTAGCCGGAGCTCCTACAATGAGCAGTTCTTC.

The CDR3 spells CASSDGSYTF. Written as DNA, the CDR3 is TGTGCCAGCAGTGATGGGAGCTACACCTTC. The V and J genes are TRBV6-1 and TRBJ1-2; D is ambiguous. This CDR3 contains 10 residues. V lost 3 bases and J 9 bases, leaving 5 bases between the germline ends. Germline CDR1 is MNHNS and CDR2 is SASEGT.

This clone was detected a few times. V usage is TRBV4-2 and J usage is TRBJ2-3; 8 bases are a match to TRBD2. CDR3 length: 16 amino acids. After removal of 4 bases from V and 4 bases from J, the junction contained 10 bases not matched to a gene. CDR1 and CDR2 (germline): LGHNA, YNFKEQ. The CDR3 is CASSLQTSASSDTQYF. For the CDR3, the DNA is TGTGCCAGCAGCCTACAGACTAGCGCGTCCTCAGATACGCAGTATTTT.

The chain is built from TRBV14 and TRBJ2-7, with 13 bases matching TRBD2. Germline assignment: CDR1 SGHDN and CDR2 FVKESK. The ends lost 4 bases at V and 6 bases at J; junction bases unmatched: 6. The CDR3 runs to 15 residues. The CDR3 here is CASSLGTSGIREQYF. For the CDR3, the DNA is TGTGCCAGCAGCCTAGGGACTAGCGGGATTCGCGAGCAGTACTTC.

The chain joins TRBV3-1 (or the pseudogene TRBV3-2) to TRBJ2-7; 12 bases are shared with TRBD2. Germline V lookup: CDR1 LGHDT, CDR2 YNNKEL (reference sequence). The CDR3 is 13 amino acids. The junction had 2 bases not matched to a gene; V was cut back by 8 bases and J by 3 bases. CDR3 in amino acids: CASRTSGNYEQYF. For the CDR3, the DNA is TGTGCCAGCCGGACTAGCGGGAACTACGAGCAGTACTTC.

This rearrangement joins TRBV28 to TRBJ2-5; D remains unclear. The CDR3 runs 12 residues. Germline CDR1 MDHEN, CDR2 SYDVKM. CDR3 residues: CASYGRQETQYF. CDR3 sequence (DNA): TGTGCGTCCTACGGTCGCCAAGAGACCCAGTACTTC.

The rearrangement joins TRBV30 to TRBJ1-1; D perhaps matches TRBD1 (6 bases). V dropped 0 bases and J dropped 4 bases, with 9 bases sitting between them. The CDR3 is 13 residues long. Germline V lookup: CDR1 GTSNPN, CDR2 SVGIG (reference sequence). CDR3 DNA sequence: TGTGCCTGGAGTGTAGGGGGAACCACTGAAGCTTTCTTT. This gives the protein CAWSVGGTTEAFF.

The chain employs TRBV29-1 and TRBJ1-4; the D is unclear. The CDR3 is made up of 13 amino acids. Per the germline V gene, CDR1 is SQVTM and CDR2 is ANQGSEA. The V end was cut by 6 bases, the J end by 3 bases, with 11 bases between. CDR3 sequence: CSVRWNPNEKLFF. CDR3 nucleotides: TGCAGCGTCCGGTGGAACCCTAATGAAAAACTGTTTTTT.

This chain connects TRBV7-8 to TRBJ1-1; possibly TRBD1 for D (5 bases). This CDR3 has 15 amino acids. Germline V gene lookup returns CDR1 SGHVS and CDR2 FQNEAQ. Trimming removed 1 base at V and 0 bases at J, with 9 bases between. CDR3 nucleotides: TGTGCCAGCAGCTTAGTGGGGCCCTTGAACACTGAAGCTTTCTTT. Translation: CASSLVGPLNTEAFF.

This clone has a single count. This chain joins TRBV28 and TRBJ1-1; D uncertain. Trimming cost V 2 bases and J 10 bases, with 11 bases left between them. The CDR3 contains 12 residues. In germline, CDR1 is MDHEN, CDR2 SYDVKM. CDR3 sequence (DNA): TGTGCCAGCAGTTTAGCGCTCAGAGGAGCTTTCTTT. It translates to CASSLALRGAFF.

The chain employs TRBV6-5 and TRBJ1-1, with TRBD1 identical over 8 bases. This CDR3 has 14 residues. V lost 7 bases to trimming and J lost 8 bases; unmatched junction nucleotides: 12. Germline assignment: CDR1 MNHEY and CDR2 SVGAGI. The CDR3 DNA follows: TGTGCCAGCACCCCTTACGCAGGACAGGGAGAAGCTTTCTTT. Translation: CASTPYAGQGEAFF.

The gene calls are TRBV2 and TRBJ1-4, with 8 bases identical to TRBD1. This CDR3 is built from 13 residues. Losses at the gene ends were 4 bases for V and 8 bases for J; bases not matched to a gene: 3. Germline V lookup: CDR1 SNHLY, CDR2 FYNNEI. CDR3 DNA: TGTGCCAGCAGTGGACAGGGGTCGGAAAAACTGTTTTTT. Encoded protein: CASSGQGSEKLFF.

Note on this clone: Other DNA sequences of this sample code for an identical CDR3. The CDR3 here is CAWSVRDNQPQHF. CDR3 DNA: TGTGCCTGGAGTGTGAGGGACAATCAGCCCCAGCATTTT. V is TRBV30 and J is TRBJ1-5; D is unclear. V shed 0 bases and J shed 3 bases, with 6 bases lying between them. The CDR3 runs to 13 residues. Germline V gene sequence: CDR1 GTSNPN, CDR2 SVGIG (reference sequence).

The chain joins TRBV11-3 to TRBJ2-3; 8 bases map to TRBD2. Trimming took 0 bases from V and 5 from J; bases not matched to a gene: 7. The CDR3 has 16 residues. Germline V gene lookup returns CDR1 SGHNT and CDR2 YENEEA. The CDR3 loop reads CASSLEYGRAGDTQYF. The CDR3 DNA reads TGTGCCAGCAGCTTAGAGTACGGGAGGGCTGGAGATACGCAGTATTTT.

The chain carries TRBV29-1 and TRBJ2-7; 8 bases are shared with TRBD2. The ends lost 4 bases at V and 5 bases at J; junction bases unmatched: 7. The CDR3 runs to 13 residues. The germline gives CDR1 SQVTM, CDR2 ANQGSEA. CDR3 protein: CSVVIAGLHEQYF. CDR3 coding DNA: TGCAGCGTTGTAATAGCGGGACTGCACGAGCAGTACTTC.

V gene TRBV7-2 combines with J gene TRBJ1-1; the D gene is possibly TRBD1 (6 bases). Germline lookup yields CDR1 SGHTA and CDR2 FQGNSA. This CDR3 is built from 14 residues. V was pared by 6 bases and J by 2 bases, with 13 bases between. Here the CDR3 reads CASRADRTNTEAFF. The CDR3 DNA sequence: TGTGCCAGCAGAGCAGACAGGACCAACACTGAAGCTTTCTTT.

V is TRBV29-1 and J is TRBJ1-6; TRBD1 matches at 9 bases. CDR1 SQVTM and CDR2 ANQGSEA come from the germline V gene. V shed 5 bases and J 7 bases; nucleotides not matched to a gene: 6. The CDR3 spans 14 residues. CDR3 in DNA: TGCAGCGTTCGACAGGGGGATGGCAATTCACCCCTCCACTTT. Translation: CSVRQGDGNSPLHF. Full variable domain (rest looked up from reference TRBV29-1 and TRBJ1-6): SAVISQKPSRDICQRGTSLTIQCQVDSQVTMMFWYRQQPGQSLTLIATANQGSEATYESGFVIDKFPISRPNLTFSTLTVSNMSPEDSSIYLCSVRQGDGNSPLHFGNGTRLTVT.

The chain has TRBV19 and TRBJ2-6; weak D call: TRBD1 (6 bases). V gave up 3 bases and J gave up 0 bases, with 15 bases separating them. From germline, CDR1 is LNHDA and CDR2 SQIVND (reference sequence). The CDR3 loop spans 18 amino acids. CDR3 nucleotides: TGTGCCAGTAGTATCCGGTCTACAGGGAACTCTGGGGCCAACGTCCTGACTTTC. Protein sequence: CASSIRSTGNSGANVLTF.

The chain combines TRBV5-6 with TRBJ2-5; 8 positions agree with TRBD1. The CDR3 has 15 amino acids. After removal of 4 bases from V and 5 bases from J, the junction contained 10 bases not matched to a gene. Germline CDR1 and CDR2: SGHDT and YYEEEE. The CDR3 protein is CASSLGQGAWETQYF. In nucleotides, the CDR3 is TGTGCCAGCAGCCTAGGGCAGGGGGCATGGGAGACCCAGTACTTC.

This chain uses TRBV5-1 with TRBJ2-7; no definite D call. V gave up 0 bases and J gave up 7 bases, with 11 bases separating them. Germline values: CDR1 SGHRS, CDR2 YFSETQ. The CDR3 is 13 amino acids. DNA for the CDR3: TGCGCCAGCAGCTTGGAGGACGTCTTGGAGCAGTACTTC. Translating it yields CASSLEDVLEQYF.

This chain uses TRBV7-9 with TRBJ1-4; no reliable D call. Trimming removed 8 bases from V and 0 bases from J, with 7 bases in between. The CDR3 is made up of 13 amino acids. The V gene's germline CDR1 is SEHNR and CDR2 FQNEAQ (reference sequence). The CDR3 bases are TGTGCCAGCGGAGGATCAACTAATGAAAAACTGTTTTTT. This translates into CASGGSTNEKLFF.

The rearrangement links TRBV19 to TRBJ1-4; D gene unclear. The V end lost 3 bases, the J end lost 5 bases, and 10 bases lay between the germline ends. The CDR3 covers 14 residues. CDR1 is LNHDA and CDR2 is SQIVND in the germline V gene (reference sequence). The CDR3 protein is CASSILRSNEKLFF. The CDR3 DNA sequence: TGTGCCAGTAGTATTCTCCGGTCAAATGAAAAACTGTTTTTT.

This clone occurred once. The V gene is TRBV19, the J gene TRBJ1-4; unclear D gene. Germline values: CDR1 LNHDA, CDR2 SQIVND (reference sequence). The CDR3 has 15 amino acids. V was trimmed by 4 bases and J by 8 bases, leaving 17 bases between them. This CDR3 is CASSTYSPLGEKLFF. CDR3 bases: TGTGCCAGTAGTACATACAGTCCCCTGGGGGAAAAACTGTTTTTT.

The chain links TRBV28 to TRBJ1-2, with TRBD1 matching over 7 bases. Germline V gives CDR1 MDHEN, CDR2 SYDVKM. V lost 6 bases to trimming and J lost 5 bases; unmatched junction nucleotides: 12. The CDR3 sequence is 15 residues long. This CDR3 reads CASSPIGTDLYGYTF. DNA of the CDR3: TGTGCCAGCAGCCCAATTGGGACAGATCTATATGGCTACACCTTC.

This sequence joins TRBV5-5 and TRBJ2-5; D uncertain. Germline-derived CDR1 and CDR2 are SGHKS and YYEKEE (reference sequence). V was clipped by 4 bases and J by 2 bases, with 9 bases between them. CDR3 size: 13 residues. The CDR3 nucleotides read TGTGCCAGCAGCGTGCTCGAACAAGAGACCCAGTACTTC. Protein product: CASSVLEQETQYF.

The chain has TRBV7-9 and TRBJ1-1, with unresolved D. The CDR3 loop spans 14 amino acids. V lost 1 base, J lost 1 base, and 7 bases lay in between. Germline V gene data show CDR1 as SEHNR and CDR2 as FQNEAQ (reference sequence). CDR3 sequence (DNA): TGTGCCAGCAGCTTAGAGGTCAGGAACACTGAAGCTTTCTTT. Amino acids: CASSLEVRNTEAFF.

The CDR3, as DNA: TGTGCCAGCAGCTTCCGACAGGGAGACACAGATACGCAGTATTTT. Translated: CASSFRQGDTDTQYF. The chain recombines TRBV7-6 with TRBJ2-3; TRBD1 matches at 7 bases. This CDR3 is built from 15 residues. With V trimmed by 3 bases and J by 2 bases, 5 bases remained unmatched. Germline V gene lookup returns CDR1 SGHVS and CDR2 FNYEAQ.

This sequence joins TRBV7-8 and TRBJ1-2; D gene ambiguous. This CDR3 has 16 residues. V lost 3 bases and J 4 bases, leaving 18 bases between the germline ends. Germline V gives CDR1 SGHVS, CDR2 FQNEAQ. The CDR3: CASSLGRASSFYGYTF. CDR3 in DNA: TGTGCCAGCAGCTTGGGGAGGGCCAGCAGTTTCTATGGCTACACCTTC.